A selection of T cell receptor beta chains follows, all from one sample in a study of technical replicates of blood from several donors. Profiled with immunoSEQ multiplex PCR; TCRdb holds only in-frame clones, not every one. The sample includes over 65,000 clones, approximately 96% of them seen just once. Specimen: T cells isolated from PBMCs. All receptors come from a human donor in good health. The CDR3 runs from the conserved cysteine through the conserved F or W. D genes are given only for firm matches. Some rows mark clone size as missing; the rest say once, few, many or name a class of expanded clone.

v_gene: TRBV5-1; j_gene: TRBJ1-1; d_gene: TRBD1; abundance: -; CDR3aa: CASSGTGSTEAFF; CDR3nt: TGCGCCAGCAGTGGGACAGGGTCCACTGAAGCTTTCTTT
v_gene: TRBV10-2; j_gene: TRBJ1-2; d_gene: -; abundance: -; CDR3aa: CASNDRITMGYTF; CDR3nt: TGCGCCAGCAACGACAGGATAACTATGGGCTACACCTTC
v_gene: TRBV5-8; j_gene: TRBJ2-1; d_gene: TRBD2; abundance: once; CDR3aa: CASDSGTSSYNEQFF; CDR3nt: TGTGCCAGCGACTCCGGGACTAGCTCCTACAATGAGCAGTTCTTC
v_gene: TRBV6-1; j_gene: TRBJ1-2; d_gene: TRBD1; abundance: -; CDR3aa: CASGTGTVHYGYTF; CDR3nt: TGTGCCAGCGGAACCGGGACAGTACACTATGGCTACACCTTC
v_gene: TRBV30; j_gene: TRBJ1-1; d_gene: -; abundance: -; CDR3aa: CAWKRGNTEAFF; CDR3nt: TGTGCCTGGAAGAGAGGAAACACTGAAGCTTTCTTT
v_gene: TRBV14; j_gene: TRBJ2-7; d_gene: -; abundance: -; CDR3aa: CASSPYSSYEQYF; CDR3nt: TGTGCCAGCAGCCCATACTCCTCCTACGAGCAGTACTTC
v_gene: TRBV6-4; j_gene: TRBJ2-6; d_gene: TRBD2; abundance: -; CDR3aa: CASSPLGRAPPGANVLTF; CDR3nt: TGTGCCAGCAGTCCCCTGGGGAGGGCACCCCCTGGGGCCAACGTCCTGACTTTC
v_gene: TRBV30; j_gene: TRBJ1-2; d_gene: TRBD1; abundance: -; CDR3aa: CAWKQGNYGYTF; CDR3nt: TGTGCCTGGAAACAGGGGAACTATGGCTACACCTTC
v_gene: TRBV4-1; j_gene: TRBJ1-1; d_gene: -; abundance: -; CDR3aa: CASSHQGVTEAFF; CDR3nt: TGCGCCAGCAGCCACCAGGGTGTGACTGAAGCTTTCTTT
v_gene: TRBV6-1; j_gene: TRBJ2-7; d_gene: -; abundance: -; CDR3aa: CASSGGQREQYF; CDR3nt: TGTGCCAGCAGTGGGGGACAAAGGGAGCAGTACTTC
v_gene: TRBV7-8; j_gene: TRBJ1-2; d_gene: -; abundance: -; CDR3aa: CASSLNRVIDGYTF; CDR3nt: TGTGCCAGCAGCCTAAACAGGGTAATAGATGGCTACACCTTC
v_gene: TRBV5-4; j_gene: TRBJ2-2; d_gene: TRBD2; abundance: once; CDR3aa: CASSRGLAGSGELFF; CDR3nt: TGTGCCAGCAGCCGTGGACTAGCGGGAAGCGGGGAGCTGTTTTTT
v_gene: TRBV9; j_gene: TRBJ1-4; d_gene: -; abundance: -; CDR3aa: CASSSRGGLITNEKLFF; CDR3nt: TGTGCCAGCAGCTCCCGGGGAGGGCTGATCACTAATGAAAAACTGTTTTTT
v_gene: TRBV11-1; j_gene: TRBJ2-7; d_gene: TRBD1; abundance: once; CDR3aa: CASSFGTGLYEQYF; CDR3nt: TGTGCCAGCAGCTTCGGGACAGGGCTCTACGAGCAGTACTTC
v_gene: TRBV18; j_gene: TRBJ2-7; d_gene: TRBD2; abundance: -; CDR3aa: CASSPGMSGRVDEQYF; CDR3nt: TGTGCCAGCTCACCGGGTATGAGCGGGAGAGTTGACGAGCAGTACTTC
v_gene: TRBV7-8; j_gene: TRBJ2-3; d_gene: TRBD1; abundance: -; CDR3aa: CASSNRDRVTDTQYF; CDR3nt: TGTGCCAGCAGCAACCGGGACAGGGTAACAGATACGCAGTATTTT
v_gene: TRBV6-1; j_gene: TRBJ2-7; d_gene: -; abundance: -; CDR3aa: CASSPTRRLYEQYF; CDR3nt: TGTGCCAGCAGTCCTACCCGTCGTCTCTACGAGCAGTACTTC
v_gene: TRBV14; j_gene: TRBJ2-7; d_gene: -; abundance: -; CDR3aa: CASSQIQGYEQYF; CDR3nt: TGTGCCAGCAGCCAAATTCAGGGTTACGAGCAGTACTTC
v_gene: TRBV9; j_gene: TRBJ2-2; d_gene: TRBD2; abundance: -; CDR3aa: CASSALPGGPPGELFF; CDR3nt: TGTGCCAGCAGCGCACTTCCGGGAGGGCCTCCCGGGGAGCTGTTTTTT
v_gene: TRBV5-8; j_gene: TRBJ2-7; d_gene: TRBD1; abundance: -; CDR3aa: CASSLVGDSRPYEQYF; CDR3nt: TGTGCCAGCAGCTTGGTTGGGGACAGTCGACCCTACGAGCAGTACTTC
v_gene: TRBV6-1; j_gene: TRBJ2-3; d_gene: TRBD1; abundance: -; CDR3aa: CASSVTDRGNSNF; CDR3nt: TGTGCCAGCAGTGTCACGGACAGGGGGAACTCCAATTTT
v_gene: TRBV9; j_gene: TRBJ1-1; d_gene: -; abundance: -; CDR3aa: CASSGRLRGLTNTEAFF; CDR3nt: TGTGCCAGCAGCGGCCGCCTCAGGGGTCTTACGAACACTGAAGCTTTCTTT
v_gene: TRBV5-1; j_gene: TRBJ1-1; d_gene: -; abundance: -; CDR3aa: CASSLEVIQMNTEAFF; CDR3nt: TGCGCCAGCAGCTTGGAAGTTATCCAGATGAACACTGAAGCTTTCTTT
v_gene: TRBV2; j_gene: TRBJ2-2; d_gene: -; abundance: -; CDR3aa: CASKISSVNTGELFF; CDR3nt: TGTGCCAGCAAAATTTCTAGCGTGAACACCGGGGAGCTGTTTTTT
v_gene: TRBV29-1; j_gene: TRBJ1-1; d_gene: -; abundance: -; CDR3aa: CSVVRGLMAEAFF; CDR3nt: TGCAGCGTTGTTAGGGGTTTGATGGCTGAAGCTTTCTTT
v_gene: TRBV5-1; j_gene: TRBJ1-2; d_gene: TRBD1; abundance: -; CDR3aa: CASSPGTGANYGYTF; CDR3nt: TGCGCCAGCAGTCCCGGGACAGGGGCTAACTATGGCTACACCTTC
v_gene: TRBV7-9; j_gene: TRBJ1-1; d_gene: -; abundance: -; CDR3aa: CASSLGAGVLTEAFF; CDR3nt: TGTGCCAGCAGCTTAGGTGCAGGGGTCCTCACTGAAGCTTTCTTT
v_gene: TRBV6-4; j_gene: TRBJ2-1; d_gene: TRBD2; abundance: -; CDR3aa: CASSDTRESLYNEQFF; CDR3nt: TGTGCCAGCAGTGATACGCGGGAGAGCCTCTACAATGAGCAGTTCTTC
v_gene: TRBV10-1; j_gene: TRBJ2-7; d_gene: -; abundance: -; CDR3aa: CASSDPGTGTYEQYF; CDR3nt: TGCGCCAGCAGTGACCCCGGGACCGGGACATACGAGCAGTACTTC
v_gene: TRBV11-3; j_gene: TRBJ1-3; d_gene: -; abundance: -; CDR3aa: CASSLDPTVISGNTIYF; CDR3nt: TGTGCCAGCAGCTTAGATCCAACTGTTATCTCTGGAAACACCATATATTTT
v_gene: TRBV10-1; j_gene: TRBJ2-3; d_gene: -; abundance: -; CDR3aa: CASSGGAAGEVDTQYF; CDR3nt: TGCGCCAGCAGTGGCGGTGCAGCGGGCGAGGTAGATACGCAGTATTTT
v_gene: TRBV7-4; j_gene: TRBJ2-5; d_gene: -; abundance: -; CDR3aa: CASSYHLRETQYF; CDR3nt: TGTGCCAGCAGCTACCACCTGCGGGAGACCCAGTACTTC